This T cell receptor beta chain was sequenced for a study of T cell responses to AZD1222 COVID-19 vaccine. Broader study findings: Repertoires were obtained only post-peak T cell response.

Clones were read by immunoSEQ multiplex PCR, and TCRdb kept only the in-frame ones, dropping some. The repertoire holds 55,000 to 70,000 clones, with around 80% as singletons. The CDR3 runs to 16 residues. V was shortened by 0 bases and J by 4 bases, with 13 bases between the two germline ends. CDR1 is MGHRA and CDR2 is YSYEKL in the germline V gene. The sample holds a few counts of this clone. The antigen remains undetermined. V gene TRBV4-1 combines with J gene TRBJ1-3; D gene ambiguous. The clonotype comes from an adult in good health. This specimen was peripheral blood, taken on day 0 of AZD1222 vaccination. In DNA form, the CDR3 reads TGCGCCAGCAGCCAAGATCCCGGGGATCTAGGAAACACCATATATTTT. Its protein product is CASSQDPGDLGNTIYF.